The clone carrying this TCR beta chain has just one count. No antigen is known for it. This entry comes from a study of cytomegalovirus exposure and HLA in healthy donors. Study results and limitations: Previously analyzed data showed that most TCR beta V segments were productive at a frequency of about 90% or about 30%. The authors confirmed in vitro that a few CMV-associated chains were specific for CMV antigens. The study labeled around 160 TCR beta chains cytomegalovirus-associated. One later analysis reportedly identified an Asian-associated ancestry cluster that showed fewer N-insertions than the roughly 600-donor mean.

The study ran its PCR with 60 Vbeta and 13 Jbeta primers. Profiled with immunoSEQ multiplex PCR; TCRdb holds only in-frame clones, not every one. Of about 180,000 clones listed, around three quarters are singletons. After removal of 7 bases from V and 6 bases from J, the junction contained 6 bases not matched to a gene. The CDR3 loop spans 12 amino acids. In germline, CDR1 is SQVTM, CDR2 ANQGSEA. The sample consisted of PBMCs. This chain links TRBV29-1 with TRBJ2-5, with 9 positions matching TRBD1. The origin of this receptor is a man aged 40-55 years in good health and CMV-seronegative. DNA for the CDR3: TGCAGCGGCCAGGGACAGGGAAAGACCCAGTACTTC. Translation: CSGQGQGKTQYF. The full variable domain, with the rest looked up from reference TRBV29-1 and TRBJ2-5, is SAVISQKPSRDICQRGTSLTIQCQVDSQVTMMFWYRQQPGQSLTLIATANQGSEATYESGFVIDKFPISRPNLTFSTLTVSNMSPEDSSIYLCSGQGQGKTQYFGPGTRLLVL.